These T cell receptor beta chains were read from a single sample in a study of regulatory T cells in long-lasting Graves disease. TCRdb re-called the multiplex PCR reads with MiXCR, one entry per CDR3 protein. This table holds hundreds of thousands of distinct CDR3 sequences, approximately 16% found once. A further study also used this sample, focusing on T cells in Graves' hyperthyroidism and ophthalmopathy.

This material consisted of peripheral blood mononuclear cells (PBMCs), taken at new diagnosis, from a patient treated with antithyroid drugs. All receptors come from a woman aged 40 to 65 with Graves disease. The CDR3 runs from the conserved cysteine through the conserved F or W. Fields, in order: clone size, D gene, J gene, V gene, CDR3 protein, CDR3 DNA. A D gene is named only where the DNA matches it firmly. Clone size, where shown, is once, few, many, or a class for clones that have expanded.

clone size: many
D gene: -
J gene: TRBJ2-7
V gene: TRBV2
CDR3 protein: CASSGSDTSSYEQYF
CDR3 DNA: TGTGCCAGCAGTGGTTCGGACACGAGCTCCTACGAGCAGTACTTC

clone size: -
D gene: -
J gene: TRBJ1-1
V gene: TRBV30
CDR3 protein: CACHPGHPSGTEAFF
CDR3 DNA: TGTGCCTGCCATCCGGGACACCCGTCGGGCACTGAAGCTTTCTTT

clone size: few
D gene: -
J gene: TRBJ1-1
V gene: TRBV30
CDR3 protein: CAMEETPSGRYQAFF
CDR3 DNA: TGTGCCATGGAGGAAACCCCCTCAGGGAGATACCAAGCTTTCTTT

clone size: many
D gene: TRBD1
J gene: TRBJ2-7
V gene: TRBV2
CDR3 protein: CASSEEWDRPPSYEQYF
CDR3 DNA: TGTGCCAGCAGTGAGGAATGGGACAGACCTCCTTCCTACGAGCAGTACTTC

clone size: -
D gene: -
J gene: TRBJ2-5
V gene: TRBV11-1
CDR3 protein: CASSQTGLVETQYF
CDR3 DNA: TGTGCCAGCAGCCAAACCGGCCTTGTGGAGACCCAGTACTTC

clone size: many
D gene: -
J gene: TRBJ1-2
V gene: TRBV12-3/TRBV12-4
CDR3 protein: CASSLAGSGGYTF
CDR3 DNA: TGTGCCAGCAGCCTGGCGGGGTCGGGCGGCTACACCTTC

clone size: many
D gene: -
J gene: TRBJ2-7
V gene: TRBV20-1
CDR3 protein: CSALDQGPYEQYF
CDR3 DNA: TGCAGTGCTCTTGACCAGGGACCCTACGAGCAGTACTTC

clone size: many
D gene: TRBD1
J gene: TRBJ1-6
V gene: TRBV28
CDR3 protein: CASNRDSYSPLHF
CDR3 DNA: TGTGCCAGTAACCGGGACAGCTATTCACCCCTCCACTTT

clone size: -
D gene: -
J gene: TRBJ1-1
V gene: TRBV9
CDR3 protein: CASSPQTEAFF
CDR3 DNA: TGTGCCAGCAGCCCCCAAACTGAAGCTTTCTTT

clone size: many
D gene: -
J gene: TRBJ1-1
V gene: TRBV18
CDR3 protein: CASSPLAGNTEAFF
CDR3 DNA: TGTGCCAGCTCACCTCTGGCAGGAAACACTGAAGCTTTCTTT

clone size: -
D gene: -
J gene: TRBJ2-3
V gene: TRBV27
CDR3 protein: CASSLKGGGRADTQYF
CDR3 DNA: TGTGCCAGCAGTTTAAAGGGAGGGGGGAGGGCAGATACGCAGTATTTT

clone size: few
D gene: -
J gene: TRBJ2-6
V gene: TRBV2
CDR3 protein: CASTSGAGANVLTF
CDR3 DNA: TGTGCCAGCACATCAGGGGCTGGGGCCAACGTCCTGACTTTC

clone size: many
D gene: TRBD1
J gene: TRBJ1-1
V gene: TRBV20-1
CDR3 protein: CSVKGRGPNTEAFF
CDR3 DNA: TGCAGTGTTAAGGGCAGGGGGCCGAACACTGAAGCTTTCTTT

clone size: many
D gene: -
J gene: TRBJ1-6
V gene: TRBV28
CDR3 protein: CASSLWGRGNSPLHF
CDR3 DNA: TGTGCCAGCAGTTTATGGGGCAGAGGTAATTCACCCCTCCACTTT

clone size: -
D gene: -
J gene: TRBJ2-5
V gene: TRBV3-1
CDR3 protein: CASSQASREQETQYF
CDR3 DNA: TGTGCCAGCAGCCAGGCTAGCAGGGAGCAAGAGACCCAGTACTTC

clone size: few
D gene: -
J gene: TRBJ2-7
V gene: TRBV12-3/TRBV12-4
CDR3 protein: CASSPPRMLPYEQYF
CDR3 DNA: TGTGCCAGCAGCCCCCCCCGGATGCTACCCTACGAGCAGTACTTC

clone size: -
D gene: TRBD2
J gene: TRBJ2-1
V gene: TRBV6-2/TRBV6-3
CDR3 protein: CASRGGTSGSSYNEQFF
CDR3 DNA: TGTGCCAGCAGGGGAGGGACTAGCGGCAGCTCCTACAATGAGCAGTTCTTC

clone size: -
D gene: TRBD2
J gene: TRBJ2-2
V gene: TRBV19
CDR3 protein: CASSRLRAGGINTNTGELFF
CDR3 DNA: TGTGCCAGTAGTAGGTTGAGGGCGGGGGGCATCAACACGAACACCGGGGAGCTGTTTTTT

clone size: many
D gene: TRBD1
J gene: TRBJ1-4
V gene: TRBV20-1
CDR3 protein: CSALDRVDEKLFF
CDR3 DNA: TGCAGTGCTCTGGACAGGGTCGATGAAAAACTGTTTTTT

clone size: few
D gene: -
J gene: TRBJ2-3
V gene: TRBV7-9
CDR3 protein: CASSPQTDTQYF
CDR3 DNA: TGTGCCAGCAGCCCGCAGACAGATACGCAGTATTTT

clone size: many
D gene: TRBD2
J gene: TRBJ2-7
V gene: TRBV6-5
CDR3 protein: CASSYSYSGGINEQYF
CDR3 DNA: TGTGCCAGCAGTTACTCGTATAGCGGGGGGATAAACGAGCAGTACTTC

clone size: many
D gene: -
J gene: TRBJ1-5
V gene: TRBV2
CDR3 protein: CASRGDGQPQHF
CDR3 DNA: TGTGCCAGCAGGGGGGACGGTCAGCCCCAGCATTTT

clone size: few
D gene: TRBD2
J gene: TRBJ2-5
V gene: TRBV2
CDR3 protein: CASSHLLAGQETQYF
CDR3 DNA: TGTGCCAGCAGCCACCTACTAGCGGGGCAAGAGACCCAGTACTTC

clone size: few
D gene: TRBD2
J gene: TRBJ2-1
V gene: TRBV18
CDR3 protein: CASSPPLAGGYNEQFF
CDR3 DNA: TGTGCCAGCTCACCACCGCTAGCGGGGGGGTACAATGAGCAGTTCTTC

clone size: many
D gene: -
J gene: TRBJ2-1
V gene: TRBV6-1
CDR3 protein: CASSPPGLEQFF
CDR3 DNA: TGTGCCAGCAGCCCTCCGGGCCTCGAGCAGTTCTTC

clone size: few
D gene: -
J gene: TRBJ2-3
V gene: TRBV3-1
CDR3 protein: CASSQDFTQYF
CDR3 DNA: TGTGCCAGCAGCCAAGATTTTACGCAGTATTTT

clone size: -
D gene: -
J gene: TRBJ2-3
V gene: TRBV28
CDR3 protein: CASSFQQSTDTQYF
CDR3 DNA: TGTGCCAGCAGTTTCCAACAGAGCACAGATACGCAGTATTTT

clone size: -
D gene: TRBD2
J gene: TRBJ2-5
V gene: TRBV19
CDR3 protein: CASSIELAAGASAQYF
CDR3 DNA: TGTGCCAGTAGTATAGAACTAGCAGCGGGGGCGAGCGCCCAGTACTTC

clone size: many
D gene: -
J gene: TRBJ1-4
V gene: TRBV6-1
CDR3 protein: CASSREASGGDQLFF
CDR3 DNA: TGTGCCAGCAGCCGAGAAGCCTCCGGGGGTGACCAACTGTTTTTT

clone size: -
D gene: TRBD2
J gene: TRBJ2-4
V gene: TRBV19
CDR3 protein: CASRGLAGAPLAKNIQYF
CDR3 DNA: TGTGCCAGTCGGGGACTAGCGGGGGCCCCCCTAGCCAAAAACATTCAGTACTTC

clone size: -
D gene: -
J gene: TRBJ2-1
V gene: TRBV19
CDR3 protein: CASSIAQGLYNEQFF
CDR3 DNA: TGTGCCAGTAGTATAGCTCAGGGACTTTATAATGAGCAGTTCTTC

clone size: -
D gene: -
J gene: TRBJ1-2
V gene: TRBV3-1
CDR3 protein: CTSSRALGGYTF
CDR3 DNA: TGTACCAGCAGCCGGGCCCTGGGCGGCTACACCTTC

clone size: -
D gene: -
J gene: TRBJ2-4
V gene: TRBV7-9
CDR3 protein: CASSLAQLKNIQYF
CDR3 DNA: TGTGCCAGCAGCTTAGCACAACTCAAAAACATTCAGTACTTC

clone size: -
D gene: -
J gene: TRBJ1-1
V gene: TRBV12-3/TRBV12-4
CDR3 protein: CASSRTDSNTEAFF
CDR3 DNA: TGTGCCAGCAGTCGGACAGATTCGAACACTGAAGCTTTCTTT

clone size: many
D gene: -
J gene: TRBJ1-5
V gene: TRBV2
CDR3 protein: CASSDRGSQPQHF
CDR3 DNA: TGTGCCAGCAGTGACAGGGGCAGTCAGCCCCAGCATTTT

clone size: -
D gene: TRBD2
J gene: TRBJ2-7
V gene: TRBV11-2
CDR3 protein: CASSLVGLADYEQYF
CDR3 DNA: TGTGCCAGCAGCTTAGTTGGTCTAGCGGATTACGAGCAGTACTTC

clone size: many
D gene: TRBD1
J gene: TRBJ2-1
V gene: TRBV29-1
CDR3 protein: CSVVTDRRYNEQFF
CDR3 DNA: TGCAGCGTCGTAACGGACAGGAGATACAATGAGCAGTTCTTC

clone size: -
D gene: -
J gene: TRBJ1-2
V gene: TRBV12-3/TRBV12-4
CDR3 protein: CASSQTAHGYTF
CDR3 DNA: TGTGCCAGCAGTCAGACAGCTCACGGCTACACCTTC

clone size: -
D gene: TRBD2
J gene: TRBJ2-1
V gene: TRBV10-3
CDR3 protein: CAISYNSNSGGAPNEQFF
CDR3 DNA: TGTGCCATCAGTTACAACTCGAATAGCGGGGGGGCACCCAATGAGCAGTTCTTC

clone size: many
D gene: TRBD1
J gene: TRBJ1-6
V gene: TRBV2
CDR3 protein: CASKSDRAYSPLHF
CDR3 DNA: TGTGCCAGCAAATCGGACAGGGCATATTCACCCCTCCACTTT

clone size: many
D gene: -
J gene: TRBJ1-1
V gene: TRBV7-8
CDR3 protein: CASSLGGSMNTEAFF
CDR3 DNA: TGTGCCAGCAGCTTAGGGGGTTCCATGAACACTGAAGCTTTCTTT